Each of the 22 T cell receptor beta chains below was sequenced from the same sample in a study of blood T cells in healthy people across ages (dated by TCRdb to about 2015). Libraries were constructed by 5' RACE. The sequencing machine was an Illumina HiSeq 2500. The second PCR ran for about 7 to 11 cycles and used a J-beta primer mix along with a sample-barcoded 5' primer. TCRdb passed the public sequencing reads through fastp at Q25 and MiXCR, retaining productive beta sequences. Every CDR3 protein is listed once, alongside the most common genes and DNA of its rows. This sample lists approximately 730,000 distinct CDR3 sequences; about 40% were detected once. The top ten hold around a fifth of the sample. Sequenced input: blood. Every receptor here comes from an older woman in good health.

This clonotype has more than one count but fewer than ten. The V gene is TRBV6-1, the J gene TRBJ1-5; D not resolved. The V end was cut by 11 bases, the J end by 4 bases, with 12 bases between. Germline V lookup: CDR1 MNHNS, CDR2 SASEGT. The CDR3 is 12 residues long. The DNA for the CDR3 is TGTGCCGGCCAAGGATGGAATCAGCCCCAGCATTTT. It specifies CAGQGWNQPQHF.

The rearrangement joins TRBV7-9 to TRBJ1-2; maybe TRBD1 (6 bases). The germline V and J ends were trimmed by 6 bases and 4 bases, with 18 bases remaining between them. Germline-derived CDR1 and CDR2 are SEHNR and FQNEAQ (reference sequence). This CDR3 region has 15 residues. CDR3 residues: CASSNIGGEGYGYTF. CDR3 DNA sequence: TGTGCCAGCAGTAACATTGGGGGCGAGGGCTATGGCTACACCTTC.

This chain joins TRBV29-1 and TRBJ2-5; D ambiguous. The CDR3 runs 14 residues. V was trimmed by 0 bases and J by 5 bases, leaving 13 bases between them. Germline CDR1 SQVTM, CDR2 ANQGSEA. CDR3 sequence: CSVEDNSLGETQYF. The CDR3 nucleotides are TGCAGCGTTGAAGATAACAGCCTCGGGGAGACCCAGTACTTC.

The V and J genes are TRBV29-1 and TRBJ2-7; D is unclear. Germline values: CDR1 SQVTM, CDR2 ANQGSEA. The CDR3 extends over 13 amino acids. Trimming removed 6 bases at V and 2 bases at J, with 14 bases between. CDR3 coding DNA: TGCAGCGTCAGAGAGGCTGGGGCCTACGAGCAGTACTTC. Its protein is CSVREAGAYEQYF.

There are a few counts of this clonotype. The chain carries TRBV6-2 or TRBV6-3 and TRBJ2-1; the match to TRBD1 covers 10 bases. This CDR3 spans 15 amino acids. Losses at the gene ends were 8 bases for V and 7 bases for J; bases not matched to a gene: 11. The V gene's germline CDR1 is MNHEY and CDR2 SVGEGT. The CDR3: CASLPIRQGANEQFF. DNA of the CDR3: TGTGCCAGCTTACCTATACGACAGGGGGCGAATGAGCAGTTCTTC.

V and J are TRBV10-3 and TRBJ2-6; TRBD2 matches at 8 bases. The V gene end was trimmed by 0 bases and the J gene end by 0 bases; junction bases not matched to a gene: 1. The CDR3 covers 17 residues. The germline CDR1 and CDR2 sequences are ENHRY and SYGVKD. This CDR3 is CAISESAGGSGANVLTF. The CDR3 DNA follows: TGTGCCATCAGTGAGTCGGCGGGGGGCTCTGGGGCCAACGTCCTGACTTTC.

This clonotype was counted at least ten times. This chain connects TRBV27 to TRBJ2-1; a weak D match, TRBD1 (5 bases). The CDR3 spans 20 residues. CDR1 is MNHEY, CDR2 SMNVEV, per germline (reference sequence). Trimming removed 4 bases from V and 5 bases from J, with 30 bases in between. For the CDR3, the DNA is TGTGCCAGCAGTTCTTTGTGGCAGGGTTTAGTTTCACGGGTGAACAATGAGCAGTTCTTC. Translation gives CASSSLWQGLVSRVNNEQFF.

In DNA, the CDR3 is TGCCTCGTAGCGGGAGAAGGGGAGCAGTTCTTC. Translating it yields CLVAGEGEQFF. J is TRBJ2-1 and V is TRBV29-1; 9 bases fit TRBD2. The CDR3 runs 11 residues. Germline loops: CDR1 SQVTM, CDR2 ANQGSEA.

The chain is built from TRBV11-2 and TRBJ2-4; 9 positions agree with TRBD2. The J call could be wrong; TRBJ2-7 is a better fit for the DNA end. CDR1 SGHAT and CDR2 FQNNGV come from the germline V gene. The CDR3 extends over 14 amino acids. This CDR3 reads CASGSSGGSYEQYF. CDR3 sequence (DNA): TGTGCCAGCGGGAGTAGCGGGGGCTCTTACGAGCAGTACTTC.

The gene calls are TRBV11-2 and TRBJ2-3; D is undetermined. Germline-derived CDR1 and CDR2 are SGHAT and FQNNGV. V shed 1 base and J shed 0 bases, with 14 bases lying between them. This CDR3 is 17 amino acids long. The CDR3, as DNA: TGTGCCAGCAGCTTAGGGCGAGCGCTTTCTAGCACAGATACGCAGTATTTT. Encoded protein: CASSLGRALSSTDTQYF.

Concerning this clonotype itself: A much more abundant neighbour one base away suggests this may be a read error. J is TRBJ1-5 and V is TRBV12-3 or TRBV12-4, with D possibly being TRBD1 (5 bases). The CDR3 runs to 12 residues. CDR3 protein: CAGSLPGSAQHF. The DNA for the CDR3 is TGTGCCGGCAGTTTACCAGGGTCGGCCCAGCATTTT.

This clonotype was detected once. The V and J genes are TRBV6-1 and TRBJ1-2; 8 bases fit TRBD1. Trimming cost V 6 bases and J 6 bases; bases outside gene matches: 12. Germline CDR1 MNHNS, CDR2 SASEGT. This CDR3 contains 15 residues. CDR3 bases: TGTGCCAGCAGCGGTACTCAGGGGGCTTATGATGGCTACACCTTC. Amino acids: CASSGTQGAYDGYTF.

This rearrangement joins TRBV12-3 or TRBV12-4 to TRBJ2-7, with 7 nucleotides matching TRBD1. The CDR3 is 13 residues long. V dropped 5 bases and J dropped 4; count of bases not matched to a gene: 5. CDR3 in DNA: TGTGCCAGCAGTCGGGACAGTTATTACGAGCAGTACTTC. The encoded protein is CASSRDSYYEQYF.

Only a few counts were recorded for this clonotype. The chain carries TRBV27 and TRBJ2-1; maybe TRBD2 (5 bases). Germline V gene sequence: CDR1 MNHEY, CDR2 SMNVEV (reference sequence). V was pared by 1 base and J by 6 bases, with 13 bases between. The CDR3 has 15 residues. The CDR3 sequence: CASSLYHGVGNEQFF. CDR3 sequence (DNA): TGTGCCAGCAGTTTATACCACGGGGTGGGCAATGAGCAGTTCTTC.

V gene TRBV2 combines with J gene TRBJ1-1; tentatively, D is TRBD1 (6 bases). Germline CDR1 reads SNHLY; CDR2 reads FYNNEI. The CDR3 consists of 15 residues. V was shortened by 6 bases and J by 1 base, with 15 bases between the two germline ends. CDR3 bases: TGTGCCAGCAGGACTTTGGGGGGCGGGAACACTGAAGCTTTCTTT. This gives the protein CASRTLGGGNTEAFF.

This clonotype was seen a handful of times. An end of the junction differs from the germline gene, which may be a read error. The J gene is TRBJ2-5, the V gene TRBV7-2, with D possibly being TRBD1 or TRBD2 (7 bases each). This CDR3 contains 14 residues. Looked up from germline, CDR1 is SGHTA and CDR2 is FQGNSA. The CDR3 DNA sequence: TGTGCCGGCAGCGCCCCAGGGGGGGTCAATGAGCAGTACTTC. It is translated as CAGSAPGGVNEQYF.

The chain is built from TRBV7-2 and TRBJ2-7; 8 nucleotides align to TRBD2. The J call could be wrong; TRBJ2-5 is a better fit for the DNA end. The CDR3 runs to 14 residues. CDR1 and CDR2 (germline): SGHTA, FQGNSA. CDR3 amino acids: CASSNGRASETQYF. For the CDR3, the DNA is TGTGCCAGCAGCAACGGGAGGGCCTCAGAGACCCAGTACTTC.

This clonotype was counted only a few times. The chain joins TRBV28 to TRBJ2-7; 15 bases line up with TRBD2. Trimming at V came to 5 bases and at J to 3 bases, leaving 8 bases not matched to a gene. CDR1 and CDR2 from the germline V gene are MDHEN and SYDVKM. This CDR3 contains 17 residues. CDR3 bases: TGTGCCAGCAGTGACGGCTGGACTAGCGGGGGGGTCTACGAGCAGTACTTC. Amino acids: CASSDGWTSGGVYEQYF.

This clonotype was counted only a few times. V usage is TRBV7-2 and J usage is TRBJ2-1, with TRBD2 matching 8 bases. The CDR3 covers 16 residues. The V gene end was trimmed by 1 base and the J gene end by 1 base; junction bases not matched to a gene: 3. The V gene's germline CDR1 is SGHTA and CDR2 FQGNSA. For the CDR3, the DNA is TGTGCCAGCAGCTTAGGTCCTAGCGGGTCCTACAATGAGCAGTTCTTC. It yields the protein CASSLGPSGSYNEQFF.

Only a few counts were recorded for this clonotype. V is TRBV5-1 and J is TRBJ1-1, with TRBD1 identical over 7 bases. The V gene's germline CDR1 is SGHRS and CDR2 YFSETQ. Trimming removed 2 bases from V and 8 bases from J; junction bases left unmatched: 6. This CDR3 comprises 13 residues. The CDR3 spells CASSLTGAGEAFF. The CDR3 region has the DNA TGCGCCAGCAGCTTAACAGGGGCCGGAGAAGCTTTCTTT. The entire variable domain, with the rest obtained from reference TRBV5-1 and TRBJ1-1, is as follows: KAGVTQTPRYLIKTRGQQVTLSCSPISGHRSVSWYQQTPGQGLQFLFEYFSETQRNKGNFPGRFSGRQFSNSRSEMNVSTLELGDSALYLCASSLTGAGEAFFGQGTRLTVV.

The chain employs TRBV10-3 and TRBJ2-5; 11 positions agree with TRBD2. The CDR3 totals 16 residues. The trim removed 2 bases at V and 1 base at J, leaving 3 bases unmatched. Germline loops: CDR1 ENHRY, CDR2 SYGVKD. CDR3 in DNA: TGTGCCATCAGTGAGGGGCTAGCGGGGGGCCAAGAGACCCAGTACTTC. Protein sequence: CAISEGLAGGQETQYF.

This sequence joins TRBV24-1 and TRBJ2-1; D is unclear. The CDR3 totals 14 residues. V lost 5 bases and J lost 5, with 12 bases in between. Germline V gene lookup returns CDR1 KGHDR and CDR2 SFDVKD. Here the CDR3 DNA reads TGTGCCACCAGTGGCGAGTTTTCCCACAATGAGCAGTTCTTC. The encoded protein is CATSGEFSHNEQFF.